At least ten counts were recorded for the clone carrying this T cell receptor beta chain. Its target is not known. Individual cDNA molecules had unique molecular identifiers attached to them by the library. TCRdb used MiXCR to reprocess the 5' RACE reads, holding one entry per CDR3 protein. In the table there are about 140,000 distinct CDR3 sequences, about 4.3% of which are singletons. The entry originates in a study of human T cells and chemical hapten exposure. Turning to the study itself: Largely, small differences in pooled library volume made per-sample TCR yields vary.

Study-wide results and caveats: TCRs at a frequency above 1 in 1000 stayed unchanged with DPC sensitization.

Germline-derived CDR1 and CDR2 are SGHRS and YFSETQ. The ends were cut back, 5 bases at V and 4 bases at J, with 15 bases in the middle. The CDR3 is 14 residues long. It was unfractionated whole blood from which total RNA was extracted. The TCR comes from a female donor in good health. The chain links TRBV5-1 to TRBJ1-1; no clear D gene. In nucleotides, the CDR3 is TGCGCCAGCAGTCGGGGAGAGATGTCCACTGAAGCTTTCTTT. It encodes CASSRGEMSTEAFF.